What follows is one T cell receptor beta chain and its context. These data belong to a study of blood T cell repertoires in COVID-19. Overall study: Samples taken during acute and convalescent COVID-19 were collected in the United States, Italy and Spain.

The V and J ends lost 1 base and 2 bases, in that order; junction bases with no gene match: 6. This CDR3 has 16 residues. The germline gives CDR1 MDHEN, CDR2 SYDVKM. Profiling relied on immunoSEQ multiplex PCR, and the TCRdb table lists in-frame clones only, not all of them. The sample records a few hundred thousand clones, roughly nine tenths being singletons. This clonotype was sampled from a middle-aged man with active or convalescent COVID-19. The rearrangement joins TRBV28 to TRBJ2-7; 9 bases match TRBD1. Sequenced: peripheral blood. CDR3 bases: TGTGCCAGCAGTTTATCGCCGGGACAGGGTCCCTACGAGCAGTACTTC. Translating gives CASSLSPGQGPYEQYF.